The 8 T cell receptor beta chains presented below share a single source sample, sequenced in a study of CD8+ T cells in alopecia areata. cDNA serving as the sequencing template came from extracted, reverse transcribed RNA. Sequenced by immunoSEQ multiplex PCR; TCRdb stores in-frame clones only, minus some. The sample holds 180,000 or so clones, approximately 70% seen once. This sample comprised CD8+ T cells sorted from blood, obtained at week 0. The receptors originated from a human donor with alopecia areata.

The chain couples TRBV19 to TRBJ2-4, with 8 nucleotides matching TRBD1. The CDR3 covers 13 residues. The V gene end was trimmed by 4 bases and the J gene end by 8 bases; junction bases not matched to a gene: 4. Germline CDR1 is LNHDA and CDR2 is SQIVND (reference sequence). Here the CDR3 DNA reads TGTGCCAGTAGTACAGGGGGCTTAGACATTCAGTACTTC. This gives the protein CASSTGGLDIQYF.

The gene calls are TRBV27 and TRBJ1-6; D is perhaps TRBD1 (5 bases). The CDR3 is made up of 17 amino acids. V gave up 4 bases and J gave up 0 bases, with 13 bases separating them. Germline V gives CDR1 MNHEY, CDR2 SMNVEV (reference sequence). CDR3 DNA sequence: TGTGCCAGCAGTTCAAACGAAGGGGACTCCTATAATTCACCCCTCCACTTT. Protein: CASSSNEGDSYNSPLHF.

The table lists this clone with a count of one. The genes are TRBV29-1 and TRBJ1-1; 9 bases line up with TRBD1. Germline V gene sequence: CDR1 SQVTM, CDR2 ANQGSEA. This CDR3 has 14 amino acids. With V trimmed by 7 bases and J by 1 base, 7 bases remained unmatched. In DNA form, the CDR3 reads TGCAGCGCACGAACAGGGGGCACGAACACTGAAGCTTTCTTT. Its translation is CSARTGGTNTEAFF.

The gene calls are TRBV7-9 and TRBJ2-3, with 10 bases that match TRBD1. V lost 5 bases, J lost 3 bases, and 5 bases stayed unmatched. The CDR3 totals 15 residues. CDR1 SEHNR and CDR2 FQNEAQ come from the germline V gene (reference sequence). CDR3 sequence reads: CASSPRQGATDTQYF. In DNA form, the CDR3 reads TGTGCCAGCAGCCCGAGACAGGGGGCGACAGATACGCAGTATTTT. The entire variable domain, with the rest obtained from reference TRBV7-9 and TRBJ2-3, is as follows: DTGVSQNPRHKITKRGQNVTFRCDPISEHNRLYWYRQTLGQGPEFLTYFQNEAQLEKSRLLSDRFSAERPKGSFSTLEIQRTEQGDSAMYLCASSPRQGATDTQYFGPGTRLTVL.

In this sample, this clone turned up once. The chain uses TRBV6-5 and TRBJ1-2, with unresolved D. The CDR3 sequence is 13 residues long. Trimming took off 5 bases at V and 6 bases at J, with 13 bases between the two ends. CDR1 is MNHEY and CDR2 is SVGAGI in the germline V gene. The CDR3 bases are TGTGCCAGCAGTGAGGCAGCTGGGAATGGCTACACCTTC. Its protein is CASSEAAGNGYTF.

The chain uses TRBV5-1 and TRBJ1-2; D is ambiguous. CDR3 length equals 15 residues. Per the germline V gene, CDR1 is SGHRS and CDR2 is YFSETQ. Trimming took 4 bases from V and 4 from J, leaving 17 bases between them. CDR3 sequence: CASSPGPEVAYGYTF. In DNA form, the CDR3 reads TGCGCCAGCAGCCCTGGTCCTGAGGTTGCCTATGGCTACACCTTC.

Only a few counts were recorded for this clone. This rearrangement joins TRBV4-2 to TRBJ2-1; D may be TRBD2 (6 bases). The CDR3 extends over 13 amino acids. Germline-derived CDR1 and CDR2 are LGHNA and YNFKEQ. V lost 5 bases to trimming and J lost 16 bases, with 21 bases between them. The CDR3 spells CASSYVSGSIYFF. DNA for the CDR3: TGTGCCAGCAGCTACGTAAGCGGGTCCATCTACTTCTTC.

This sequence joins TRBV6-5 and TRBJ1-2; D ambiguous. Trimming removed 0 bases at V and 4 bases at J, with 9 bases between. This CDR3 has 14 residues. Germline lookup yields CDR1 MNHEY and CDR2 SVGAGI. CDR3 loop: CASSYSASLYGYTF. The CDR3, as DNA: TGTGCCAGCAGTTACTCGGCCTCCCTCTATGGCTACACCTTC.